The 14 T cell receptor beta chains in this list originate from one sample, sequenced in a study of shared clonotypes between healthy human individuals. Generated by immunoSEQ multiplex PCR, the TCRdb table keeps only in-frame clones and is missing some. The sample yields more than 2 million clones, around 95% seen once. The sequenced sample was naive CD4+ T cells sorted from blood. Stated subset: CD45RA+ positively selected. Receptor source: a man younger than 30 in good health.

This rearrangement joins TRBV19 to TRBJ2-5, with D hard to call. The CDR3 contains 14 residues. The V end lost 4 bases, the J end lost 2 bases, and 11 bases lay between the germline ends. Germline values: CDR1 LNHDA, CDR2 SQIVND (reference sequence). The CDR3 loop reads CASSNRPGQETQYF. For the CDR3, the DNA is TGTGCCAGTAGTAATCGCCCAGGACAAGAGACCCAGTACTTC.

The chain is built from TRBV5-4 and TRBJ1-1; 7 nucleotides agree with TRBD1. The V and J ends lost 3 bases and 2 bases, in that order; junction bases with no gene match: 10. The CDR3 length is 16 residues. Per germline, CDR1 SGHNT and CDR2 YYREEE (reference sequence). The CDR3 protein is CASSYRSGTANTEAFF. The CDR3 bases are TGTGCCAGCAGCTACCGCTCTGGGACAGCTAACACTGAAGCTTTCTTT.

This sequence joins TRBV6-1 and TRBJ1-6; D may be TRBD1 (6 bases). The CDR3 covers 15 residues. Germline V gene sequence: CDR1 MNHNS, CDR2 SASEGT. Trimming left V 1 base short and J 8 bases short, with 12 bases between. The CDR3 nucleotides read TGTGCCAGCAGTGAAGACCCGGGGGCGGATTCACCCCTCCACTTT. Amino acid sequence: CASSEDPGADSPLHF.

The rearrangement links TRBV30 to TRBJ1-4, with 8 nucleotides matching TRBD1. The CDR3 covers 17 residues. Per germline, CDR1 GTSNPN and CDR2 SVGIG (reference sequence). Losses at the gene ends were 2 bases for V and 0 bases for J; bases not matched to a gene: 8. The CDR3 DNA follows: TGTGCCTGGAGTCTCGATGACAGGGGTGCAACTAATGAAAAACTGTTTTTT. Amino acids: CAWSLDDRGATNEKLFF. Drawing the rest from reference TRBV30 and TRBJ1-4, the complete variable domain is SQTIHQWPATLVQPVGSPLSLECTVEGTSNPNLYWYRQAAGRGLQLLFYSVGIGQISSEVPQNLSASRPQDRQFILSSKKLLLSDSGFYLCAWSLDDRGATNEKLFFGSGTQLSVL.

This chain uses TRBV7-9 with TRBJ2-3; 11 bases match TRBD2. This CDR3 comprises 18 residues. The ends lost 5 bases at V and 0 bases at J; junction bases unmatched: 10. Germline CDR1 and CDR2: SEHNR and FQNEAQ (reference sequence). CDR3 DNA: TGTGCCAGCAGCCGTAATGGGGGACTAGCGGCGAGCACAGATACGCAGTATTTT. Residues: CASSRNGGLAASTDTQYF.

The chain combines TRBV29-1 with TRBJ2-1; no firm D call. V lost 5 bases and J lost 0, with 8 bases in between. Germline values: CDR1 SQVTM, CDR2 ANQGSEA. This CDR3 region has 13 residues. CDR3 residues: CSVYGSSYNEQFF. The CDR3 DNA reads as TGCAGCGTTTACGGATCCTCCTACAATGAGCAGTTCTTC.

The CDR3 nucleotides are TGCGCCAGCGGGGGCGGGGACAACAATGAGCAGTTCTTC. Encoded protein: CASGGGDNNEQFF. This chain connects TRBV4-1 to TRBJ2-1; D possibly uses TRBD1 or TRBD2 (6 bases each). In germline, CDR1 is MGHRA, CDR2 YSYEKL. The CDR3 runs 13 residues. V lost 8 bases to trimming and J lost 5 bases, with 13 bases between them.

The CDR3 spells CASSIALDRFSYEQYF. The CDR3 coding sequence is TGTGCCAGTAGTATAGCCCTGGACCGATTCTCCTACGAGCAGTACTTC. This chain uses TRBV19 with TRBJ2-7; no clear D gene. The CDR3 length is 16 residues. Looked up from germline, CDR1 is LNHDA and CDR2 is SQIVND (reference sequence). The V end was cut by 1 base, the J end by 0 bases, with 13 bases between. Full variable domain (outside the CDR3, taken from reference TRBV19 and TRBJ2-7): DGGITQSPKYLFRKEGQNVTLSCEQNLNHDAMYWYRQDPGQGLRLIYYSQIVNDFQKGDIAEGYSVSREKKESFPLTVTSAQKNPTAFYLCASSIALDRFSYEQYFGPGTRLTVT.

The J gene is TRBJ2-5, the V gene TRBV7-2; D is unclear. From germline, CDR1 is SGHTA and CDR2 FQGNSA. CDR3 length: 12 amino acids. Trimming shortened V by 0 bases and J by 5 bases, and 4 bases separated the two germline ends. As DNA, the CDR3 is TGTGCCAGCAGCTTAGCTTTGGAGACCCAGTACTTC. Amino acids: CASSLALETQYF.

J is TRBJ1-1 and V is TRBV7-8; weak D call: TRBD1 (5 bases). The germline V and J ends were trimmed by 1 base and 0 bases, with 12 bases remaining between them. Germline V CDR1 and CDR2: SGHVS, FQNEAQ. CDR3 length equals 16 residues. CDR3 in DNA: TGTGCCAGCAGCTTAGAGGCAGGGTATATGAACACTGAAGCTTTCTTT. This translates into CASSLEAGYMNTEAFF.

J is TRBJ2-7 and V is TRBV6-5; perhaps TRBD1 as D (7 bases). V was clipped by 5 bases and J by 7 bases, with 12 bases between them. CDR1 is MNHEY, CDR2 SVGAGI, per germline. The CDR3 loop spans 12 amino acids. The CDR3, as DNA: TGTGCCAGCAGTCGCGGGACAGCAGAGCAGTACTTC. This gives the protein CASSRGTAEQYF.

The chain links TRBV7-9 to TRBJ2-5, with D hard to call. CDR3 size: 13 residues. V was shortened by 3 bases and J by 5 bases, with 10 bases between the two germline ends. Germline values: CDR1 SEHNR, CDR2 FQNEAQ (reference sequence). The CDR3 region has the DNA TGTGCCAGCAGCTTTATCGTATCGGAGACCCAGTACTTC. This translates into CASSFIVSETQYF.

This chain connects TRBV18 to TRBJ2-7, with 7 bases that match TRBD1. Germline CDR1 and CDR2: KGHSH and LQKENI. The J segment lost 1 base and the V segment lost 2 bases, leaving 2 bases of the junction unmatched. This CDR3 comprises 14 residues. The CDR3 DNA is TGTGCCAGCTCACCAGCGACAGGGTCCTACGAGCAGTACTTC. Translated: CASSPATGSYEQYF.

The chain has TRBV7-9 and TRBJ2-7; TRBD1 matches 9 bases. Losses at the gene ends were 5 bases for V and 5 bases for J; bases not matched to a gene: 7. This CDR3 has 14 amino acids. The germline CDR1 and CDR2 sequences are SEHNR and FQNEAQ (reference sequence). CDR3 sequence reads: CASSLSDRGHEQYF. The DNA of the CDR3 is TGTGCCAGCAGCCTATCGGACAGGGGCCACGAGCAGTACTTC.